One sample yielded the 26 T cell receptor beta chains listed below, sequenced in a study of cytomegalovirus exposure and HLA in healthy donors. The PCR used 60 Vbeta and 13 Jbeta primers. Some clones are missing from TCRdb's copy, which holds only in-frame ones; the method was immunoSEQ multiplex PCR. Among some 66,000 clones listed, 70% to 85% were seen once. The sample consisted of PBMCs. These receptors were taken from a man aged 60 to 75 in good health and CMV-seropositive.

V usage is TRBV11-3 and J usage is TRBJ2-3; 10 bases fit TRBD1. V dropped 5 bases and J dropped 0; count of bases not matched to a gene: 2. The germline gives CDR1 SGHNT, CDR2 YENEEA. The CDR3 totals 15 residues. Here the CDR3 reads CASSRDRGSTDTQYF. The DNA for the CDR3 is TGTGCCAGCAGCCGGGACAGGGGTAGCACAGATACGCAGTATTTT.

This sequence joins TRBV19 and TRBJ1-3; no clear D. Germline CDR1 is LNHDA and CDR2 is SQIVND (reference sequence). The length of the CDR3 is 14 residues. The germline V and J ends were trimmed by 7 bases and 4 bases, with 14 bases remaining between them. CDR3 sequence: CASTPQADGNTIYF. The CDR3, as DNA: TGTGCCAGTACCCCTCAGGCAGACGGAAACACCATATATTTT.

Points on this clone: One end of the junction is discordant with germline, which a read error may explain. The V call is TRBV7-7, the J call TRBJ2-1; D gene ambiguous. Germline V gives CDR1 SSHAT, CDR2 FNYEAQ (reference sequence). CDR3 length equals 16 residues. The CDR3 here is CASSPRRPSSYNEQFF. In nucleotides, the CDR3 is TGTGCTAGCAGCCCCCGGCGGCCAAGCTCCTACAATGAGCAGTTCTTC.

This clone has just a few counts. The junction departs from germline at one end; a sequencing error may be responsible. The rearrangement joins TRBV10-3 to TRBJ1-4; TRBD1 agrees at 7 bases. The CDR3 has 12 residues. Germline V gene lookup returns CDR1 ENHRY and CDR2 SYGVKD. CDR3 protein: CAISGQGGKQFF. CDR3 DNA sequence: TGTGCCATCAGTGGACAGGGAGGAAAACAGTTTTTT.

This chain links TRBV28 with TRBJ1-1; a weak D match, TRBD1 (5 bases). Trimming took 4 bases from V and 4 from J, leaving 10 bases between them. Germline CDR1 reads MDHEN; CDR2 reads SYDVKM. CDR3 length equals 13 residues. DNA of the CDR3: TGTGCCAGCAGTTCCGGGGGAGCCACTGAAGCTTTCTTT. This sequence encodes CASSSGGATEAFF.

The rearrangement joins TRBV10-2 to TRBJ2-7; 7 positions agree with TRBD1. V was clipped by 7 bases and J by 6 bases; unmatched bases: 9. CDR1 is WSHSY and CDR2 is SAAADI in the germline V gene. This CDR3 has 13 amino acids. The CDR3 reads CASNDNRGSEQYF. The DNA for the CDR3 is TGCGCCAGCAACGATAACAGGGGAAGCGAGCAGTACTTC.

The chain has TRBV5-1 and TRBJ1-1, with unresolved D. V was pared by 0 bases and J by 4 bases, with 10 bases between. CDR1 SGHRS and CDR2 YFSETQ come from the germline V gene. The CDR3 has 14 amino acids. In DNA, the CDR3 is TGCGCCAGCAGCTTGGAAGGGAGAGGCACTGAAGCTTTCTTT. It is translated as CASSLEGRGTEAFF. Looking up the rest from reference TRBV5-1 and TRBJ1-1 gives the full variable domain: KAGVTQTPRYLIKTRGQQVTLSCSPISGHRSVSWYQQTPGQGLQFLFEYFSETQRNKGNFPGRFSGRQFSNSRSEMNVSTLELGDSALYLCASSLEGRGTEAFFGQGTRLTVV.

The chain joins TRBV19 to TRBJ2-5; unclear D gene. The CDR3 is made up of 12 amino acids. Germline values: CDR1 LNHDA, CDR2 SQIVND (reference sequence). The CDR3 nucleotides read TGTGCGAGTCGTGGTCGGCAAGAGACCCAGTACTTC. This codes for CASRGRQETQYF.

This chain links TRBV11-2 with TRBJ2-2; weak D call: TRBD2 (6 bases). The CDR3 is made up of 16 amino acids. Trimming took off 1 base at V and 4 bases at J, with 13 bases between the two ends. Germline V gene sequence: CDR1 SGHAT, CDR2 FQNNGV. CDR3 nucleotide sequence: TGTGCCAGCAGCTTAGCGCCGGGACTCGCCACCGGGGAGCTGTTTTTT. Translation gives CASSLAPGLATGELFF.

This clone has a single count. The DNA for the CDR3 is TGTGCCAGCAGTGAACATACAGGGGGGGGGACTGAAGCTTTCTTT. As protein: CASSEHTGGGTEAFF. The chain is built from TRBV6-1 and TRBJ1-1; 8 bases agree with TRBD1. In germline, CDR1 is MNHNS, CDR2 SASEGT. This CDR3 is 15 amino acids long. J gave up 5 bases and V 2 bases, and 7 bases lay outside the gene matches.

This chain joins TRBV11-3 and TRBJ2-7, with D perhaps TRBD2 (6 bases). CDR3 size: 13 residues. V was shortened by 1 base and J by 3 bases, with 7 bases between the two germline ends. Per the germline V gene, CDR1 is SGHNT and CDR2 is YENEEA. Written as DNA, the CDR3 is TGTGCCAGCAGCTTAGCCGGGAGCTACGAGCAGTACTTC. Translating it yields CASSLAGSYEQYF.

J is TRBJ2-6 and V is TRBV2; D possibly corresponds to TRBD1 (6 bases). The CDR3 totals 15 residues. Germline-derived CDR1 and CDR2 are SNHLY and FYNNEI. Trimming removed 2 bases from V and 4 bases from J, with 9 bases in between. The CDR3 region has the DNA TGTGCCAGCAGTGAAAACAGGGCAGGGGCCAACGTCCTGACTTTC. Translated, it gives CASSENRAGANVLTF. Based on the CDR3 plus reference TRBV2 and TRBJ2-6, the full variable domain is EPEVTQTPSHQVTQMGQEVILRCVPISNHLYFYWYRQILGQKVEFLVSFYNNEISEKSEIFDDQFSVERPDGSNFTLKIRSTKLEDSAMYFCASSENRAGANVLTFGAGSRLTVL.

The rearrangement links TRBV7-2 to TRBJ2-7, with a weak D call TRBD2 (5 bases). The germline V and J ends were trimmed by 2 bases and 6 bases, with 20 bases remaining between them. In germline, CDR1 is SGHTA, CDR2 FQGNSA. The CDR3 loop spans 16 amino acids. This CDR3 reads CASSLMSGGLGVEQYF. Here the CDR3 DNA reads TGTGCCAGCAGCTTAATGTCAGGAGGCCTTGGGGTCGAGCAGTACTTC. Full variable domain (outside the CDR3, taken from reference TRBV7-2 and TRBJ2-7): GAGVSQSPSNKVTEKGKDVELRCDPISGHTALYWYRQSLGQGLEFLIYFQGNSAPDKSGLPSDRFSAERTGGSVSTLTIQRTQQEDSAVYLCASSLMSGGLGVEQYFGPGTRLTVT.

As regards this clone: The germline gene is not matched at one end of the junction; a read error may be the cause. The chain combines TRBV27 with TRBJ2-3, with D perhaps TRBD2 (5 bases). CDR1 is MNHEY, CDR2 SMNVEV, per germline (reference sequence). This CDR3 comprises 17 residues. The DNA for the CDR3 is TGTGTCAGCAGTTTATTTAGAACGGGATCTAAAAAAGATACGCAGTATTTT. This translates into CVSSLFRTGSKKDTQYF.

V is TRBV4-1 and J is TRBJ2-4; tentative D call: TRBD1 (6 bases). Germline CDR1 and CDR2: MGHRA and YSYEKL. V was clipped by 1 base and J by 6 bases, with 10 bases between them. The CDR3 covers 14 residues. CDR3 nucleotide sequence: TGCGCCAGCAGCCAAGGGTTACAGGGAAACATTCAGTACTTC. The encoded protein is CASSQGLQGNIQYF.

The V and J genes are TRBV7-8 and TRBJ2-3, with TRBD2 as a possible D gene (6 bases). This CDR3 is 16 amino acids long. The V and J ends lost 1 base and 3 bases respectively, with 14 bases between them. Germline values: CDR1 SGHVS, CDR2 FQNEAQ. For the CDR3, the DNA is TGTGCCAGCAGCTTAGGATCGGTGCGGGGTACAGATACGCAGTATTTT. Encoded protein: CASSLGSVRGTDTQYF. Looking up the rest from reference TRBV7-8 and TRBJ2-3 gives the full variable domain: GAGVSQSPRYKVAKRGQDVALRCDPISGHVSLFWYQQALGQGPEFLTYFQNEAQLDKSGLPSDRFFAERPEGSVSTLKIQRTQQEDSAVYLCASSLGSVRGTDTQYFGPGTRLTVL.

CDR3: CASSLARLAGVNEQFF. In DNA, the CDR3 is TGTGCCAGCAGCTTAGCGAGGCTAGCGGGAGTAAATGAGCAGTTCTTC. The rearrangement joins TRBV7-6 to TRBJ2-1; TRBD2 agrees at 10 bases. The CDR3 runs to 16 residues. The trim removed 0 bases at V and 7 bases at J, leaving 6 bases unmatched. Germline CDR1 reads SGHVS; CDR2 reads FNYEAQ.

The chain links TRBV6-5 to TRBJ1-5; 7 bases are shared with TRBD1. The CDR3 consists of 15 residues. With 0 bases clipped from V and 4 bases from J, the junction kept 3 bases outside the gene matches. Germline V gives CDR1 MNHEY, CDR2 SVGAGI. The CDR3 bases are TGTGCCAGCAGTTACTCGAGGACAGGAAATCAGCCCCAGCATTTT. Its protein product is CASSYSRTGNQPQHF.

V gene TRBV29-1 combines with J gene TRBJ2-1; D may be TRBD2 (6 bases). V dropped 7 bases and J dropped 1 base, with 17 bases sitting between them. Germline V gene data show CDR1 as SQVTM and CDR2 as ANQGSEA. The CDR3 contains 15 residues. For the CDR3, the DNA is TGCAGCGGGGCGTCTGGGGGGACTTCCTACAATGAGCAGTTCTTC. Translating gives CSGASGGTSYNEQFF.

A few counts support this clone. The V and J genes are TRBV10-2 and TRBJ1-6; D is perhaps TRBD1 (5 bases). V dropped 5 bases and J dropped 7 bases, with 9 bases sitting between them. The CDR3 has 13 amino acids. The germline gives CDR1 WSHSY, CDR2 SAAADI. The CDR3: CASSLRQNSPLHF. The CDR3 DNA is TGCGCCAGCAGTTTAAGACAGAATTCACCCCTCCACTTT.

This clone was detected only a few times. The rearrangement links TRBV2 to TRBJ1-2; D gene uncertain. Per germline, CDR1 SNHLY and CDR2 FYNNEI. The CDR3 is made up of 15 amino acids. The V and J ends lost 7 bases and 2 bases respectively, with 17 bases between them. The CDR3 coding sequence is TGTGCCAGCACTGCCGAGAGGCGACCCAACTATGGCTACACCTTC. Residues: CASTAERRPNYGYTF.

This chain joins TRBV27 and TRBJ1-2, with D unresolved. Trimming cost V 6 bases and J 3 bases, with 14 bases left between them. The CDR3 contains 14 residues. Per the germline V gene, CDR1 is MNHEY and CDR2 is SMNVEV (reference sequence). The CDR3 protein is CASSREGSYYGYTF. As DNA, the CDR3 is TGTGCCAGCAGCCGGGAAGGGTCTTACTATGGCTACACCTTC.

V gene TRBV27 combines with J gene TRBJ2-6, with a tentative D call TRBD1 (6 bases). CDR3 length equals 19 residues. Trimming removed 2 bases from V and 0 bases from J, with 17 bases in between. Germline CDR1 and CDR2: MNHEY and SMNVEV (reference sequence). The CDR3 protein is CASSLNGGRVTSGANVLTF. The DNA for the CDR3 is TGTGCCAGCAGTTTAAATGGGGGCAGGGTTACCTCTGGGGCCAACGTCCTGACTTTC.

This clone showed up just once. The chain couples TRBV2 to TRBJ1-1; no clear D. This CDR3 spans 13 amino acids. Trimming pared 8 bases from V and 0 bases from J, leaving 10 bases between. Germline V gives CDR1 SNHLY, CDR2 FYNNEI. The DNA for the CDR3 is TGTGCCAGCCCTCCTGACATGAACACTGAAGCTTTCTTT. Its protein is CASPPDMNTEAFF.

The chain joins TRBV6-4 to TRBJ2-2; 8 nucleotides align to TRBD1. V gave up 6 bases and J gave up 5 bases; unmatched junction bases: 5. Germline V gives CDR1 MRHNA, CDR2 SNTAGT. The CDR3 is 14 residues long. CDR3 nucleotides: TGTGCCAGCAGCGAGACAGGGGAGACCGGGGAGCTGTTTTTT. This gives the protein CASSETGETGELFF.

The chain uses TRBV10-3 and TRBJ1-6; D remains ambiguous. The germline V gene has CDR1 ENHRY and CDR2 SYGVKD. Trimming removed 2 bases at V and 7 bases at J, with 9 bases between. This CDR3 has 14 amino acids. CDR3 bases: TGTGCCATCAGTGAGGAGAGTATGAATTCACCCCTCCACTTT. Encoded protein: CAISEESMNSPLHF.